The rows below give T cell receptor beta chains drawn from one sample of a study of T cell responses to AZD1222 COVID-19 vaccine. The data were produced by immunoSEQ multiplex PCR, yet TCRdb's version contains in-frame clones alone and is incomplete. Counted here are some 110,000 clones, approximately 89% occurring once; the ten biggest clones make up around 20%. Sequencing was performed on peripheral blood, taken on day 0 of AZD1222 vaccination. The receptors stem from an adult in good health. Each CDR3 is given with its conserved first and last residue. A D gene is named only where the DNA matches it firmly. Only part of the rows carry a size: once, few, many, or a class if the clone is expanded.

>-|TRBV6-5|TRBJ1-1|13|-
TGTGCCAGCAGTTACTCGAGGGGGACTGAAGCTTTCTTT
CASSYSRGTEAFF
>once|TRBV7-8|TRBJ1-1|12|-
TGTGCCAGCAGCCAGCCGAACACTGAAGCTTTCTTT
CASSQPNTEAFF
>once|TRBV4-1|TRBJ2-5|13|-
TGCGCCAGCAGCCAAGTCATGTTAGAGACCCAGTACTTC
CASSQVMLETQYF
>-|TRBV3-1/TRBV3-2|TRBJ2-2|17|-
TGTGCCAGCAGCCAAGGTGGGACCCCCGCGAACACCGGGGAGCTGTTTTTT
CASSQGGTPANTGELFF
>-|TRBV5-6|TRBJ2-3|15|TRBD2
TGTGCCAGCAGCCCGGGGGGGCCGAATGAAGATACGCAGTATTTT
CASSPGGPNEDTQYF
>-|TRBV9|TRBJ2-5|15|-
TGTGCCAGCAGCTCGCGGGGACTGCAGCAAGAGACCCAGTACTTC
CASSSRGLQQETQYF
>-|TRBV11-2|TRBJ2-2|18|TRBD2
TGTGCCAGCAGCCGAGGGGGGGGACTAGTTATGGGCACCGGGGAGCTGTTTTTT
CASSRGGGLVMGTGELFF
>-|TRBV5-1|TRBJ2-1|17|-
TGCGCCAGCAGCTTGGAGGCCACAGGGAAATCCTACAATGAGCAGTTCTTC
CASSLEATGKSYNEQFF
>-|TRBV27|TRBJ1-2|13|TRBD1
TGTGCCAGCAGTTTAACAGGGGACTATGGCTACACCTTC
CASSLTGDYGYTF
>-|TRBV7-9|TRBJ2-3|19|-
TGTGCCAGCAGCAACAGCCGCGTCGGACGTGAGAGAGGTGGAGATACGCAGTATTTT
CASSNSRVGRERGGDTQYF
>-|TRBV5-1|TRBJ2-5|16|-
TGCGCCAGCAGCTGGGGGGGAGGACAGGGCCAAGAGACCCAGTACTTC
CASSWGGGQGQETQYF
>-|TRBV7-6|TRBJ2-7|14|-
TGTGCCAGCAGCTTAGGGGACGCAACCTACGAGCAGTACTTC
CASSLGDATYEQYF
>-|TRBV14|TRBJ1-6|15|-
TGTGCCAGCAGCTACGACAGCTCTTGGAATTCACCCCTCCACTTT
CASSYDSSWNSPLHF
>-|TRBV7-9|TRBJ1-1|17|TRBD1
TGTGCCAGCAGTTTACAGGGGACAGGCGGTTGGAACACTGAAGCTTTCTTT
CASSLQGTGGWNTEAFF
>-|TRBV6-5|TRBJ1-4|14|-
TGTGCCAGCATTACCGACGGGAGGATTGGAAAACTGTTTTTT
CASITDGRIGKLFF
>once|TRBV14|TRBJ1-5|15|TRBD1
TGTGCCAGCAGCCAATCCGGGACAGTGCACCAGCCCCAGCATTTT
CASSQSGTVHQPQHF
>-|TRBV7-9|TRBJ2-1|19|TRBD2
TGTGCCAGCCCCACGGGAGGAGGACTAGCGGGCCTCTCCTACAATGAGCAGTTCTTC
CASPTGGGLAGLSYNEQFF
>-|TRBV2|TRBJ1-1|16|-
TGTGCCAGCAGTTTACAGGAGGGGGTAATGAACACTGAAGCTTTCTTT
CASSLQEGVMNTEAFF
>-|TRBV29-1|TRBJ1-5|14|-
TGCAGCGTATGGACAGATGCGAGCAATCAGCCCCAGCATTTT
CSVWTDASNQPQHF
>-|TRBV10-3|TRBJ1-1|15|-
TGTGCCATCAGTGACAGGGGAGGGAAGAACACTGAAGCTTTCTTT
CAISDRGGKNTEAFF
>-|TRBV6-5|TRBJ1-3|15|TRBD1
TGTGCCAGCAGTAGACAGGGGGCGTGGGGAAACACCATATATTTT
CASSRQGAWGNTIYF
>once|TRBV24-1|TRBJ2-1|15|TRBD1
TGTGCCACCAGTGAGACCGGGACAGGGGGCAGAGGGCAGTTCTTC
CATSETGTGGRGQFF
>few|TRBV7-2|TRBJ2-1|16|-
TGTGCCAGCAGCTTAGTGCGACTAGTGGTGTACAATGAGCAGTTCTTC
CASSLVRLVVYNEQFF
>-|TRBV25-1|TRBJ2-7|14|-
TGTGCCAGCAGGAAGAACGGTGGCAAATACGAGCAGTACTTC
CASRKNGGKYEQYF
>once|TRBV2|TRBJ1-1|14|-
TGTGCCAGCAGCGCACTTGACAGTCACACTGAAGCTTTCTTT
CASSALDSHTEAFF
>-|TRBV28|TRBJ1-2|13|-
TGTGCCAGCACTGGGGGCCTCGTCTATGGCTACACCTTC
CASTGGLVYGYTF
>-|TRBV27|TRBJ1-1|13|-
TGTGCCAGCAGTTATGTCGAGGGGACTGAAGCTTTCTTT
CASSYVEGTEAFF
>-|TRBV6-5|TRBJ2-5|14|TRBD1
TGTGCCGCCGGTTCGGACAGGGAATTGGAGACCCAGTACTTC
CAAGSDRELETQYF
>once|TRBV12-1|TRBJ2-5|13|-
TGTGCCAGCAGCCGGGACAGAGGGGAGACCCAGTACTTC
CASSRDRGETQYF
>-|TRBV4-1|TRBJ2-1|16|-
TGCGCCAGCAGCCAAGGACCGCTGGGGGAGCGAAATGAGCAGTTCTTC
CASSQGPLGERNEQFF
>once|TRBV21-1|TRBJ2-2|18|-
TGTGCCAGCAGCAAAGGGGTTACTAGTAATACGAACACCGGGGAGCTGTTTTTT
CASSKGVTSNTNTGELFF
>-|TRBV18|TRBJ1-1|15|TRBD1
TGTGCCAGCTCACCCCAGACAGGGGAGGGAACTGAAGCTTTCTTT
CASSPQTGEGTEAFF
>few|TRBV6-5|TRBJ2-3|10|-
TGTGCCAGCGGATCTAGCAAGGAGTATTTT
CASGSSKEYF
>-|TRBV4-1|TRBJ1-2|15|-
TGCGCCAGCAGCCAAGAGTCAGGGTCTAACTATGGCTACACCTTC
CASSQESGSNYGYTF
>few|TRBV6-5|TRBJ2-3|14|-
TGTGCCAGCAGACCGGGACATCGCACAGATACGCAGTATTTT
CASRPGHRTDTQYF
>-|TRBV5-1|TRBJ2-7|14|-
TGCGCCAGCAGCCGACCCGCCAGGGGCGACGAGCAGTACTTC
CASSRPARGDEQYF
>once|TRBV30|TRBJ2-5|17|-
TGTGCCTGGAGTGGAGCATGGGTAGATGGGAAGGCAGAGACCCAGTACTTC
CAWSGAWVDGKAETQYF